This TCR beta chain emerged from a study of T cell clones after liver transplantation. Overall study: In this trial, immunosuppression withdrawal was attempted within 2 years of liver transplant. Without induction therapy, subjects received standard immunosuppression until 12-24 months post-transplant. Points from the study as a whole: Donor-reactive sequences fell more than third party-reactive ones, suggesting partial deletion. These preliminary findings come from unstandardized post-transplant sampling times.

This table comes from immunoSEQ multiplex PCR, and its TCRdb copy is limited to in-frame clones, with some not included. The sample includes 15,000 to 20,000 clones, more than 75% of them seen just once. As regards this clone: What it binds is unknown.

The sequence came from a human patient who received a liver transplant. Part of the T cells may come from the graft donor. Sequencing used CD8+ T cells from blood, obtained around 50 months after liver transplant.

CDR3 amino acids: CASSLAQGALNEQYF. In DNA, the CDR3 is TGCGCCAGCAGCTTGGCCCAAGGGGCACTAAACGAGCAGTACTTC. The chain employs TRBV5-1 and TRBJ2-7; tentatively, D is TRBD1 (5 bases). The V and J ends lost 0 bases and 5 bases respectively, with 15 bases between them. This CDR3 comprises 15 residues. Germline assignment: CDR1 SGHRS and CDR2 YFSETQ.